This TCR beta chain was identified in a study of T cell responses to AZD1222 COVID-19 vaccine. TCRdb's copy holds only in-frame clones and misses some; the assay was immunoSEQ multiplex PCR. The sample has 100,000 to 150,000 clones, more than 70% seen once. Losses at the gene ends were 2 bases for V and 2 bases for J; bases not matched to a gene: 6. This CDR3 comprises 16 residues. Per the germline V gene, CDR1 is SGHRS and CDR2 is YFSETQ. The chain employs TRBV5-1 and TRBJ2-1, with TRBD2 identical over 8 bases. The input for sequencing was peripheral blood, taken on day 0 of AZD1222 vaccination. The TCR sequence derives from an adult in good health. The CDR3 loop reads CASSFQRGTTYNEQFF. As DNA, the CDR3 is TGCGCCAGCAGCTTCCAGCGGGGGACCACCTACAATGAGCAGTTCTTC.